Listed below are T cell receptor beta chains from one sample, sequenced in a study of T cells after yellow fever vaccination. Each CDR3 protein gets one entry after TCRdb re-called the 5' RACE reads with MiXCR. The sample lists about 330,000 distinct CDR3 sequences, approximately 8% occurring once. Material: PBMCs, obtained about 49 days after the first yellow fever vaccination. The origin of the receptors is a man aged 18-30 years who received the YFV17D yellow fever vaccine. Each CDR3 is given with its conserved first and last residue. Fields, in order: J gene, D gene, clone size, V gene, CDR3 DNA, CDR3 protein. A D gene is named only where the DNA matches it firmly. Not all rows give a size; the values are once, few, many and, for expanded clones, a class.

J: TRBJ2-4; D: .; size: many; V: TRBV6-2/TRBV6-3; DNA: TGTGCCAGCAGTTACGTCGCAAACATTCAGTACTTC; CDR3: CASSYVANIQYF
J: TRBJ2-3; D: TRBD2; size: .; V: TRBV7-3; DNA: TGTGCCAGCAGCTTAGACGGGGGGGCCGGGGATACGCAGTATTTT; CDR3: CASSLDGGAGDTQYF
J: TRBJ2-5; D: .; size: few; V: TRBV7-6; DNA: TGTGCCAGCAGCGAGACTCAAGGGTTAGGAGAGACCCAGTACTTC; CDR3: CASSETQGLGETQYF
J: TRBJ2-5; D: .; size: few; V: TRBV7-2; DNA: TGTGCCAGCAGCCGCCCGGTTGAGGGCCCGGAGACCCAGTACTTC; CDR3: CASSRPVEGPETQYF
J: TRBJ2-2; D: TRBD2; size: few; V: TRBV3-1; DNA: TGTGCCAGCAGCCACTCCGGGACTAGCGGCACCGGGGAGCTGTTTTTT; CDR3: CASSHSGTSGTGELFF
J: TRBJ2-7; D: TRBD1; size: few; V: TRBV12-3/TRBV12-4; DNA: TGTGCCAGCAGCATGGGGACCGGGACAGGGGGCGAGCAGTACTTC; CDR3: CASSMGTGTGGEQYF
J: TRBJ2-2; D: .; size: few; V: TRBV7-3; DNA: TGTGCCAGCAGCTCCGGGTCAAGGGGGAACACCGGGGAGCTGTTTTTT; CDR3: CASSSGSRGNTGELFF
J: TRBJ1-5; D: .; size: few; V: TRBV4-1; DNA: TGCGCCAGCAGCCAAACCCAAGACCGATATCAGCCCCAGCATTTT; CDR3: CASSQTQDRYQPQHF
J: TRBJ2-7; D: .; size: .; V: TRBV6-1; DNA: TGTGCCAGCAGTCTGCAGGTGGAGCCGACCTACGAGCAGTACTTC; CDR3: CASSLQVEPTYEQYF
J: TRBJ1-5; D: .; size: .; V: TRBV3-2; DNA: TGTGCCAGCAGCCAAGTTACAGGGAACAATCAGCCCCAGCATTTT; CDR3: CASSQVTGNNQPQHF
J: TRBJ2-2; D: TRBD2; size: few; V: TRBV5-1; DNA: TGCGCCAGCAGCCGATGGACTAGCGGAAGCTCCGGGGAGCTGTTTTTT; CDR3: CASSRWTSGSSGELFF
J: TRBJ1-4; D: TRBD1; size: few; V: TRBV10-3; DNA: TGTGCCATCAGTGCCGGGACAGGCCCAAATGAAAAACTGTTTTTT; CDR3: CAISAGTGPNEKLFF
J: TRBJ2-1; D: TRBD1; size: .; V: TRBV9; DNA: TGTGCCAGCAGCGTAGGGGCCCAACTAGGGACAGGCTCCTACAATGAGCAGTTCTTC; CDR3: CASSVGAQLGTGSYNEQFF
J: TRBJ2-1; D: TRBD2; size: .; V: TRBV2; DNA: TGTGCCAGCAGTGAACGGGCGGGGGGGCTAAATGAGCAGTTCTTC; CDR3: CASSERAGGLNEQFF
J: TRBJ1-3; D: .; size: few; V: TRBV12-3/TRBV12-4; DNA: TGTGCCAGCAGCGAAGGACAGAGAAACACCATATATTTT; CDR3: CASSEGQRNTIYF
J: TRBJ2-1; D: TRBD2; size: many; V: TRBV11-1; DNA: TGTGCCAGCAGCCCTCCCCCGGGTAGCGGGGGGTCCACCTACAATGAGCAGTTCTTC; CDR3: CASSPPPGSGGSTYNEQFF
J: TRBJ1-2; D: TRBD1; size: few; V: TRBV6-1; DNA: TGTGCCAGCAGCGACAGGGGACCTAACTATGGCTACACCTTC; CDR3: CASSDRGPNYGYTF
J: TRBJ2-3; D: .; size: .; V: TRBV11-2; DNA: TGTGCCAGCAGCACGAATCCCCGCCGGGCAGATACGCAGTATTTT; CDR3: CASSTNPRRADTQYF
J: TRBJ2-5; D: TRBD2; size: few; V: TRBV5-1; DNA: TGCGCCAGCAGCTTGTTTCCAGCGGGGGCCGGGGAGACCCAGTACTTC; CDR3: CASSLFPAGAGETQYF
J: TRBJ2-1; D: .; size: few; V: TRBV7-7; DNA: TGTGCCAGCAGCAAATCAGGGTCTGATGAGCAGTTCTTC; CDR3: CASSKSGSDEQFF
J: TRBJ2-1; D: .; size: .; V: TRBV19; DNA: TGTGCCAGTAGTAAGGACTTTAACCTCCTCCTAGGGCAGTTCTTC; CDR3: CASSKDFNLLLGQFF
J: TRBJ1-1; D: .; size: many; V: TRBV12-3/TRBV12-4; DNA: TGTGCCAGCAGTTCCCGCCACACTGAAGCTTTCTTT; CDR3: CASSSRHTEAFF
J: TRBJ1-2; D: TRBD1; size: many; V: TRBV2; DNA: TGTGCCAGCCTTTATTTGGGACAGAGCTATGGCTACACCTTC; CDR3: CASLYLGQSYGYTF
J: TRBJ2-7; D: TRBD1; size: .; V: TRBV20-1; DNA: TGCAGTGCTAGAGATCTGGGGACAGGAGCCTACGAGCAGTACTTC; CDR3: CSARDLGTGAYEQYF
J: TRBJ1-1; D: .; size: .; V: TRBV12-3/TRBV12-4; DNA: TGTGCCAGCAGTGCCCAGATGGGATCTGAAGCTTTCTTT; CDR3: CASSAQMGSEAFF
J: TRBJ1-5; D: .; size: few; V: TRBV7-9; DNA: TGTGCCAGCAGCCAGATACAACAGGGCTTTAGCAATCAGCCCCAGCATTTT; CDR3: CASSQIQQGFSNQPQHF
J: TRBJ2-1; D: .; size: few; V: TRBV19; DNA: TGTGCCAGTAGTAGACGATTGGGAAATGAGCAGTTCTTC; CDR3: CASSRRLGNEQFF
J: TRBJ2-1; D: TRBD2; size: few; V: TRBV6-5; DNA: TGTGCCAGCAGTTATAGCGGGGGTGGAGGCTACAATGAGCAGTTCTTC; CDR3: CASSYSGGGGYNEQFF
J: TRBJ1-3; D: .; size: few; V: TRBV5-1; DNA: TGCGCCAGCAGCTTGTTGGGCCCCAGCTCTGGAAACACCATATATTTT; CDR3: CASSLLGPSSGNTIYF
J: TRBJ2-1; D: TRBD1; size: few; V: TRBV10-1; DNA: TGCGCCAGCAGTGAGTCGTGGACAGGGGGCGCGGATGAGCAGTTCTTC; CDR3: CASSESWTGGADEQFF
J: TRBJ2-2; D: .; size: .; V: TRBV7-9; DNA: TGTGCCAGCAGCTTAATCGGGACCTCTGGCACCGGGGAGCTGTTTTTT; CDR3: CASSLIGTSGTGELFF
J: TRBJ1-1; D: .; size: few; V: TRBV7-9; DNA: TGTGCCAGCAGACAACGCGACAGAGTGTTGAACACTGAAGCTTTCTTT; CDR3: CASRQRDRVLNTEAFF
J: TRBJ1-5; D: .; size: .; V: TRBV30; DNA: TGTGCCGGCAGGGGCCAGAACCTTAATCAGCCCCAGCATTTT; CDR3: CAGRGQNLNQPQHF
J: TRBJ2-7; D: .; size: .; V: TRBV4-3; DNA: TGCGCCAGCAGCCAATCTGGTGGGGCCTACTCCTACGAGCAGTACTTC; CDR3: CASSQSGGAYSYEQYF
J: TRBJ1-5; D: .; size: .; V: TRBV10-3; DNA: TGTGCCATCAGCCTGGATAGACAATATCAGCCCCAGCATTTT; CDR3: CAISLDRQYQPQHF
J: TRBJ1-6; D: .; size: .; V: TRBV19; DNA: TGTGCCAGTAGCTACCGGGACCGATATAATTCACCCCTCCACTTT; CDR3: CASSYRDRYNSPLHF
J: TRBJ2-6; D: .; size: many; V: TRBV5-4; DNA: TGTGCCAGCAGCTTGGGCCTGGAAAAGGGTAGGGCCAACGTCCTGACTTTC; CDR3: CASSLGLEKGRANVLTF
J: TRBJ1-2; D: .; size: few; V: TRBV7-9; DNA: TGTGCCGGGGCGGGGCAGAGCTATGGCTACACCTTC; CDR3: CAGAGQSYGYTF
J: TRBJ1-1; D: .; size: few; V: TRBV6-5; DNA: TGTGCCAGCAGTTACCGAAGAGGGTTGGACACTGAAGCTTTCTTT; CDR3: CASSYRRGLDTEAFF
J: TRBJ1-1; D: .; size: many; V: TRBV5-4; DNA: TGTGCCAGCAGCTTGGTGGGACCGGGGACTGAAGCTTTCTTT; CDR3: CASSLVGPGTEAFF
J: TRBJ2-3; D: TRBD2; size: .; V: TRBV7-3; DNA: TGTGCCAGCAGCTTATCAAGACTAGCGGAAAGCACAGATACGCAGTATTTT; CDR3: CASSLSRLAESTDTQYF
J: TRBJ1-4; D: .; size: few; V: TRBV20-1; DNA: TGCAGTGCTAGAGGAGGGGGAGTTGATGAAAAACTGTTTTTT; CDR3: CSARGGGVDEKLFF